The 24 T cell receptor beta chains below come from one sample, sequenced in a study of Ad26.COV2.S vaccination and SARS-CoV-2 variants. The data were produced by immunoSEQ multiplex PCR, yet TCRdb's version contains in-frame clones alone and is incomplete. Of hundreds of thousands of clones in the sample, roughly nine tenths were seen once. Sample treatment: around 19 received Ad26.COV2.S at low or high dose, single or two shots; a few received placebo; per-sample allocation not given. Sampling happened 63 days after the first vaccine or placebo injection. This specimen consisted of peripheral blood, obtained in a trial of Ad26.COV2.S vaccine versus placebo. All receptors derive from a person between 18 and 65 years old who received the Ad26.COV2.S COVID-19 vaccine or a placebo.

The rearrangement uses TRBV3-1 (or the pseudogene TRBV3-2) and TRBJ2-5, with D possibly TRBD2 on 7 matching bases. Germline V lookup: CDR1 LGHDT, CDR2 YNNKEL (reference sequence). The V gene lost 6 bases and the J gene lost 0 bases, with 14 bases spanning the gap. The CDR3 is 15 amino acids. The CDR3: CASSAAGDNQETQYF. The CDR3 bases are TGTGCCAGCAGTGCTGCGGGGGACAACCAAGAGACCCAGTACTTC.

For the CDR3, the DNA is TGTGCCAGCAGCCAAACTTCGACGGGAGATACGCAGTATTTT. It translates to CASSQTSTGDTQYF. V usage is TRBV14 and J usage is TRBJ2-3; D gene uncertain. CDR3 length equals 14 residues. Germline CDR1 SGHDN, CDR2 FVKESK. The V and J ends lost 2 bases and 5 bases respectively, with 11 bases between them.

This chain uses TRBV29-1 with TRBJ1-4; D is unclear. CDR3 length equals 13 residues. Germline V gives CDR1 SQVTM, CDR2 ANQGSEA. Trimming stripped 4 bases from V and 1 base from J, with 7 bases between. The chain's CDR3 is CSVAGITNEKLFF. The CDR3 DNA reads as TGCAGCGTTGCTGGGATAACTAATGAAAAACTGTTTTTT.

This chain connects TRBV2 to TRBJ1-6; D gene unclear. The CDR3 has 13 residues. With 4 bases removed from V and 7 bases from J, the gap between germline ends came to 8 bases. CDR1 is SNHLY and CDR2 is FYNNEI in the germline V gene. The CDR3 here is CASSGQLNSPLHF. The CDR3 DNA follows: TGTGCCAGCAGTGGGCAGTTGAATTCACCCCTCCACTTT.

This chain links TRBV7-2 with TRBJ1-6, with no clear D. V was trimmed by 7 bases and J by 16 bases, leaving 20 bases between them. Germline V gives CDR1 SGHTA, CDR2 FQGNSA. The length of the CDR3 is 13 residues. The CDR3 loop reads CASNLSPGNLLHF. The CDR3 bases are TGTGCCAGCAACCTAAGTCCGGGGAATCTTCTCCACTTT.

V gene TRBV12-3 or TRBV12-4 combines with J gene TRBJ1-1, with D tentatively TRBD1 (5 bases). The V gene lost 8 bases and the J gene lost 6 bases, with 10 bases spanning the gap. This CDR3 is 11 amino acids long. The CDR3 protein is CASGRVAEAFF. The CDR3, as DNA: TGTGCCAGCGGCAGGGTAGCTGAAGCTTTCTTT.

The chain joins TRBV19 to TRBJ1-1, with D possibly TRBD1 on 5 matching bases. The germline gives CDR1 LNHDA, CDR2 SQIVND (reference sequence). The CDR3 consists of 14 residues. Deletions cut 7 bases from V and 4 bases from J, with 16 bases between. The CDR3 loop is CASKYQGVGTEAFF. The DNA of the CDR3 is TGTGCCAGTAAATACCAGGGAGTTGGCACTGAAGCTTTCTTT.

The J gene is TRBJ1-6, the V gene TRBV11-1; D is unresolved. The V gene lost 5 bases and the J gene lost 5 bases, with 10 bases spanning the gap. This CDR3 comprises 14 residues. Germline values: CDR1 SGHAT, CDR2 FQDESV (reference sequence). CDR3 DNA sequence: TGTGCCAGCAGCCCCCGCGGGAATAATTCACCCCTCCACTTT. Its protein is CASSPRGNNSPLHF.

V and J are TRBV2 and TRBJ2-3; tentative D call: TRBD1 (6 bases). The germline CDR1 and CDR2 sequences are SNHLY and FYNNEI. This CDR3 region has 13 residues. Deletions cut 4 bases from V and 3 bases from J, with 8 bases between. CDR3 amino acids: CASSGGTTDTQYF. The CDR3 DNA reads as TGTGCCAGCAGTGGTGGGACAACAGATACGCAGTATTTT.

This chain links TRBV29-1 with TRBJ2-5; no clear D. V was shortened by 6 bases and J by 0 bases, with 14 bases between the two germline ends. Germline-derived CDR1 and CDR2 are SQVTM and ANQGSEA. The CDR3 runs 14 residues. The CDR3 DNA reads TGCAGCGTGACCGGGCGCGCTAACCAAGAGACCCAGTACTTC. Its translation: CSVTGRANQETQYF.

The chain recombines TRBV18 with TRBJ2-2, with D perhaps TRBD1 (5 bases). The CDR3 sequence is 16 residues long. V lost 2 bases and J lost 0, with 10 bases in between. Per the germline V gene, CDR1 is KGHSH and CDR2 is LQKENI. The CDR3 sequence: CASSPRGGTNTGELFF. For the CDR3, the DNA is TGTGCCAGCTCACCAAGGGGCGGAACGAACACCGGGGAGCTGTTTTTT.

This rearrangement joins TRBV5-1 to TRBJ2-7; no firm D call. The germline CDR1 and CDR2 sequences are SGHRS and YFSETQ. CDR3 length: 13 residues. Between the trimmed V and J ends, which lost 0 bases and 2 bases, there was a span of 6 bases. The CDR3 sequence is CASSLGFTYEQYF. For the CDR3, the DNA is TGCGCCAGCAGCTTGGGGTTTACCTACGAGCAGTACTTC. Looking up the rest from reference TRBV5-1 and TRBJ2-7 gives the full variable domain: KAGVTQTPRYLIKTRGQQVTLSCSPISGHRSVSWYQQTPGQGLQFLFEYFSETQRNKGNFPGRFSGRQFSNSRSEMNVSTLELGDSALYLCASSLGFTYEQYFGPGTRLTVT.

The sample holds one count of this clone. The chain recombines TRBV7-8 with TRBJ2-1; D unresolved. The CDR3 runs to 15 residues. V was trimmed by 5 bases and J by 6 bases, leaving 17 bases between them. Germline CDR1 and CDR2: SGHVS and FQNEAQ. The chain's CDR3 is CASSPSNWIFNEQFF. The CDR3 nucleotides are TGTGCCAGCAGCCCCAGCAACTGGATCTTCAATGAGCAGTTCTTC.

The chain combines TRBV18 with TRBJ1-6; 10 positions match TRBD1. V was pared by 4 bases and J by 4 bases, with 1 base of the junction left unmatched. This CDR3 is 15 amino acids long. CDR1 is KGHSH and CDR2 is LQKENI in the germline V gene. Written as DNA, the CDR3 is TGTGCCAGCTCACAGGGACAGGGGTATAATTCACCCCTCCACTTT. Translated: CASSQGQGYNSPLHF.

As for this clone: Other DNA sequences in the sample encode the same CDR3. The chain's CDR3 is CAWSAGGNQPQHF. CDR3 DNA sequence: TGTGCCTGGAGTGCGGGCGGGAATCAGCCCCAGCATTTT. The chain recombines TRBV30 with TRBJ1-5; D gene ambiguous. Trimming pared 1 base from V and 4 bases from J, leaving 8 bases between. The CDR3 totals 13 residues. The germline CDR1 and CDR2 sequences are GTSNPN and SVGIG (reference sequence).

In its sample, this clone was seen once. This chain joins TRBV5-8 and TRBJ1-3; D remains unclear. The CDR3 is made up of 13 amino acids. CDR1 and CDR2 (germline): SGHTS, YDEGEE. V was clipped by 3 bases and J by 4 bases, with 8 bases between them. DNA for the CDR3: TGTGCCAGCAGCTCCGGCGTAGGAAACACCATATATTTT. It codes for CASSSGVGNTIYF.

This clone was detected only a few times. The rearrangement joins TRBV5-1 to TRBJ2-2; D is ambiguous. CDR3 length: 12 amino acids. The V gene lost 0 bases and the J gene lost 6 bases, with 3 bases spanning the gap. The germline V gene has CDR1 SGHRS and CDR2 YFSETQ. The CDR3 DNA sequence: TGCGCCAGCAGCTTGGGCGCCGGGGAGCTGTTTTTT. Translating it yields CASSLGAGELFF.

V gene TRBV12-5 combines with J gene TRBJ2-7; possible D gene TRBD2, 5 bases. The CDR3 spans 18 residues. V was clipped by 4 bases and J by 6 bases, with 28 bases between them. Germline lookup yields CDR1 LGHNT and CDR2 FRNRAP. CDR3 protein: CASGWNRRVLLKALEQYV. The CDR3, as DNA: TGTGCTAGTGGTTGGAATAGGCGGGTCCTCTTAAAGGCGCTCGAGCAGTACGTC.

The chain recombines TRBV2 with TRBJ1-1; 7 bases match TRBD1. The CDR3 has 13 amino acids. V lost 4 bases to trimming and J lost 7 bases; unmatched junction nucleotides: 6. Germline lookup yields CDR1 SNHLY and CDR2 FYNNEI. The CDR3 region is CASSARGQDEAFF. The CDR3 DNA reads TGTGCCAGCAGTGCAAGAGGACAGGATGAAGCTTTCTTT.

For the CDR3, the DNA is TGTGCCAGTCTAAAGGGGCAGGGTGGCGAGCAGTACTTC. It translates to CASLKGQGGEQYF. The chain recombines TRBV28 with TRBJ2-7, with D maybe TRBD1 (5 bases). This CDR3 has 13 residues. Deletions cut 9 bases from V and 6 bases from J, with 18 bases between. The V gene's germline CDR1 is MDHEN and CDR2 SYDVKM. The full variable domain, with the rest looked up from reference TRBV28 and TRBJ2-7, is DVKVTQSSRYLVKRTGEKVFLECVQDMDHENMFWYRQDPGLGLRLIYFSYDVKMKEKGDIPEGYSVSREKKERFSLILESASTNQTSMYLCASLKGQGGEQYFGPGTRLTVT.

This sequence joins TRBV10-3 and TRBJ2-7; D perhaps matches TRBD2 (6 bases). CDR3 length equals 12 residues. V lost 6 bases, J lost 4 bases, and 10 bases lay in between. CDR1 ENHRY and CDR2 SYGVKD come from the germline V gene. The CDR3 coding sequence is TGTGCCATCAGCGGAGGGAAGTACGAGCAGTACTTC. Translating gives CAISGGKYEQYF.

The chain employs TRBV5-6 and TRBJ1-4, with D tentatively TRBD1 (5 bases). The ends were cut back, 1 base at V and 5 bases at J, with 15 bases in the middle. This CDR3 comprises 16 residues. The germline V gene has CDR1 SGHDT and CDR2 YYEEEE. CDR3 coding DNA: TGTGCCAGCAGCTTGTTTTGGGACGGGACGAATGAAAAACTGTTTTTT. Protein sequence: CASSLFWDGTNEKLFF.

For the CDR3, the DNA is TGTGCCAGCAGCTTATTTGGGGCGTTGGACACTGAAGCTTTCTTT. Residues: CASSLFGALDTEAFF. J is TRBJ1-1 and V is TRBV11-2, with a possible D match to TRBD1 (5 bases). Trimming left V 2 bases short and J 3 bases short, with 13 bases between. The germline gives CDR1 SGHAT, CDR2 FQNNGV. The CDR3 is 15 residues long. Full variable domain (rest looked up from reference TRBV11-2 and TRBJ1-1): EAGVAQSPRYKIIEKRQSVAFWCNPISGHATLYWYQQILGQGPKLLIQFQNNGVVDDSQLPKDRFSAERLKGVDSTLKIQPAKLEDSAVYLCASSLFGALDTEAFFGQGTRLTVV.

V gene TRBV3-1 (or the pseudogene TRBV3-2) combines with J gene TRBJ1-1; no firm D call. Trimming removed 3 bases from V and 4 bases from J, with 12 bases in between. Per the germline V gene, CDR1 is LGHDT and CDR2 is YNNKEL (reference sequence). This CDR3 contains 14 residues. CDR3 amino acids: CASSHPWVGTEAFF. The CDR3 region has the DNA TGTGCCAGCAGCCACCCTTGGGTCGGCACTGAAGCTTTCTTT.